These 25 T cell receptor beta chains share one sample of origin, sequenced in a study of control samples from healthy donors and cancer patients (dated by TCRdb to 2018 to 2021). The library was generated by the immunoSEQ multiplex PCR assay. What TCRdb holds here is the immuneACCESS table cut down to in-frame rearrangements. Part of the clones is not present; checked against another copy, under half of the missing clones reflect an unresolved V gene, and the others are unexplained. This sample is represented by roughly 120,000 clones; approximately 90% of them were singletons. The top ten hold over 2% of the sample. The sample consisted of blood. These receptors originate from a woman aged 70 to 79 in good health.

This chain links TRBV3-1 (or the pseudogene TRBV3-2) with TRBJ2-3; the match to TRBD1 covers 7 bases. This CDR3 comprises 15 residues. Germline CDR1 is LGHDT and CDR2 is YNNKEL (reference sequence). The trim removed 1 base at V and 0 bases at J, leaving 1 base unmatched. The CDR3 is CASSQAGQSTDTQYF. CDR3 DNA: TGTGCCAGCAGCCAAGCGGGACAGAGCACAGATACGCAGTATTTT.

The V gene is TRBV7-3, the J gene TRBJ2-5, with D tentatively TRBD1 (6 bases). This CDR3 is built from 13 residues. Germline V gives CDR1 SGHTA, CDR2 FQGTGA. Trimming cost V 5 bases and J 4 bases, with 11 bases left between them. The CDR3 protein is CASSGNRAETQYF. CDR3 nucleotide sequence: TGTGCCAGCAGCGGGAACAGGGCAGAGACCCAGTACTTC.

A word on this clone: Distinct nucleotide sequences in the sample also encode this CDR3. The chain uses TRBV24-1 and TRBJ2-7; possibly TRBD1 or TRBD2 for D (5 bases each). CDR1 and CDR2 from the germline V gene are KGHDR and SFDVKD. The CDR3 consists of 13 residues. Trimming removed 4 bases at V and 3 bases at J, with 9 bases between. Here the CDR3 reads CATSDGAGYEQYF. CDR3 in DNA: TGTGCCACCAGTGACGGGGCAGGCTACGAGCAGTACTTC.

The CDR3 coding sequence is TGTGCCAGCAGCCCTCGGGGGCACGAGCAGTACTTC. Translating gives CASSPRGHEQYF. The chain couples TRBV9 to TRBJ2-7, with D tentatively TRBD1 or TRBD2 (6 bases each). Germline CDR1 and CDR2: SGDLS and YYNGEE. The CDR3 runs 12 residues. The V and J ends lost 4 bases and 5 bases respectively, with 10 bases between them.

The J gene is TRBJ2-7, the V gene TRBV19, with unresolved D. CDR3 length: 13 residues. CDR1 and CDR2 (germline): LNHDA, SQIVND (reference sequence). Trimming stripped 0 bases from V and 2 bases from J, with 5 bases between. The CDR3 here is CASSIDRAYEQYF. In nucleotides, the CDR3 is TGTGCCAGTAGTATAGATAGAGCCTACGAGCAGTACTTC.

V gene TRBV7-3 combines with J gene TRBJ2-1, with TRBD2 matching 11 bases. CDR1 is SGHTA and CDR2 is FQGTGA in the germline V gene. V lost 5 bases, J lost 5 bases, and 5 bases stayed unmatched. The CDR3 has 15 residues. The CDR3 here is CASSVYSGGDNEQFF. In DNA form, the CDR3 reads TGTGCCAGCAGCGTTTATAGCGGGGGGGACAATGAGCAGTTCTTC. The full variable domain, with the rest looked up from reference TRBV7-3 and TRBJ2-1, is GAGVSQTPSNKVTEKGKYVELRCDPISGHTALYWYRQSLGQGPEFLIYFQGTGAADDSGLPNDRFFAVRPEGSVSTLKIQRTERGDSAVYLCASSVYSGGDNEQFFGPGTRLTVL.

The chain has TRBV6-1 and TRBJ2-7, with 8 bases aligning to TRBD1. The V segment lost 1 base and the J segment 3 bases; nucleotides outside the gene matches: 5. The CDR3 sequence is 15 residues long. Germline CDR1 and CDR2: MNHNS and SASEGT. CDR3 residues: CASSEGTGFGYEQYF. In DNA, the CDR3 is TGTGCCAGCAGTGAAGGGACAGGGTTTGGCTACGAGCAGTACTTC.

This rearrangement joins TRBV7-8 to TRBJ1-2, with D perhaps matching TRBD1 (5 bases). The CDR3 is made up of 14 amino acids. The germline V gene encodes CDR1 SGHVS and CDR2 FQNEAQ. Trimming left V 5 bases short and J 0 bases short, with 10 bases between. As DNA, the CDR3 is TGTGCCAGCAGCCGGGACGGAACTAACTATGGCTACACCTTC. Its protein product is CASSRDGTNYGYTF.

This sequence joins TRBV7-9 and TRBJ2-3; no firm D call. The germline CDR1 and CDR2 sequences are SEHNR and FQNEAQ (reference sequence). The CDR3 covers 16 residues. With 5 bases removed from V and 4 bases from J, the gap between germline ends came to 19 bases. CDR3 DNA: TGTGCCAGCAGCCTATTGGGCCTATCGGATGCAGATACGCAGTATTTT. Residues: CASSLLGLSDADTQYF.

The chain links TRBV10-2 to TRBJ2-3, with 7 bases aligning to TRBD2. The CDR3 consists of 14 residues. The J segment lost 1 base and the V segment lost 10 bases, leaving 8 bases of the junction unmatched. Germline V gene data show CDR1 as WSHSY and CDR2 as SAAADI. The chain's CDR3 is CATQRAGGTDTQYF. CDR3 coding DNA: TGCGCCACCCAACGCGCGGGGGGCACAGATACGCAGTATTTT.

The V gene is TRBV2, the J gene TRBJ2-5; a weak D match, TRBD2 (7 bases). This CDR3 spans 15 amino acids. Trimming removed 9 bases from V and 1 base from J, with 18 bases in between. From germline, CDR1 is SNHLY and CDR2 FYNNEI. Here the CDR3 reads CASLDRRGRQETQYF. CDR3 DNA sequence: TGTGCCAGTTTGGATAGGCGGGGGCGCCAAGAGACCCAGTACTTC.

The J gene is TRBJ2-7, the V gene TRBV10-3; perhaps D is TRBD1 or TRBD2 (5 bases each). V lost 5 bases and J lost 6, with 20 bases in between. The CDR3 covers 15 residues. Germline V gene data show CDR1 as ENHRY and CDR2 as SYGVKD. CDR3 sequence (DNA): TGTGCCATCAGTAATCTGGGGACCAGGGATCCCGAGCAGTACTTC. It codes for CAISNLGTRDPEQYF.

The rearrangement links TRBV19 to TRBJ1-1; D possibly corresponds to TRBD1 (5 bases). Between the trimmed V and J ends, which lost 5 bases and 3 bases, there was a span of 16 bases. CDR1 is LNHDA and CDR2 is SQIVND in the germline V gene (reference sequence). The CDR3 has 15 residues. The CDR3 nucleotides are TGTGCCAGTAGTGCCCGGGACCGCCTATACACTGAAGCTTTCTTT. Translated, it gives CASSARDRLYTEAFF.

The chain links TRBV5-1 to TRBJ2-1, with a weak D call TRBD1 (7 bases). CDR1 is SGHRS, CDR2 YFSETQ, per germline. The V gene lost 4 bases and the J gene lost 7 bases, with 15 bases spanning the gap. This CDR3 has 14 residues. CDR3 sequence reads: CASSRGDSLNEQFF. The CDR3, as DNA: TGCGCCAGCAGCAGGGGGGACAGCTTGAATGAGCAGTTCTTC.

The chain couples TRBV18 to TRBJ1-1; weak D call: TRBD1 (5 bases). Germline V gives CDR1 KGHSH, CDR2 LQKENI. The ends were cut back, 3 bases at V and 2 bases at J, with 10 bases in the middle. The CDR3 extends over 14 amino acids. As DNA, the CDR3 is TGTGCCAGCTCACCCTCCAGGGTTAACACTGAAGCTTTCTTT. Protein: CASSPSRVNTEAFF.

The chain has TRBV6-1 and TRBJ2-5, with 8 bases identical to TRBD1. The germline CDR1 and CDR2 sequences are MNHNS and SASEGT. Trimming cost V 2 bases and J 5 bases; bases outside gene matches: 4. The CDR3 is 14 residues long. CDR3 in DNA: TGTGCCAGCAGTGAAACTACAGGGGGGGAGACCCAGTACTTC. It specifies CASSETTGGETQYF.

The CDR3 protein is CASSSGSASSTQYF. The CDR3 DNA is TGTGCCAGCAGCTCCGGCTCAGCGAGTAGTACGCAGTATTTT. The V gene is TRBV7-3, the J gene TRBJ2-3; no reliable D call. There are 14 residues in the CDR3. The germline V gene encodes CDR1 SGHTA and CDR2 FQGTGA. Trimming took 4 bases from V and 8 from J, leaving 16 bases between them. The full variable domain, with the rest looked up from reference TRBV7-3 and TRBJ2-3, is GAGVSQTPSNKVTEKGKYVELRCDPISGHTALYWYRQSLGQGPEFLIYFQGTGAADDSGLPNDRFFAVRPEGSVSTLKIQRTERGDSAVYLCASSSGSASSTQYFGPGTRLTVL.

This chain uses TRBV2 with TRBJ2-2; 8 bases are a match to TRBD1. Germline CDR1 SNHLY, CDR2 FYNNEI. The CDR3 has 14 amino acids. J lost 5 bases, V lost 6 bases, and 5 bases had no gene match. The DNA of the CDR3 is TGTGCCAGCAGCAGGGGGCTGGGGACCGGGGAGCTGTTTTTT. Translated, it gives CASSRGLGTGELFF.

The chain is built from TRBV2 and TRBJ1-6, with D perhaps TRBD1 (5 bases). The CDR3 length is 17 residues. Trimming removed 9 bases from V and 6 bases from J, with 24 bases in between. The germline gives CDR1 SNHLY, CDR2 FYNNEI. The CDR3: CASSDERRSQGNSPLHF. CDR3 coding DNA: TGTGCCAGTTCTGACGAACGACGGAGTCAGGGTAATTCACCCCTCCACTTT.

V gene TRBV12-5 combines with J gene TRBJ1-2; 9 bases agree with TRBD1. CDR3 length equals 14 residues. V lost 5 bases, J lost 3 bases, and 4 bases stayed unmatched. Germline-derived CDR1 and CDR2 are LGHNT and FRNRAP. CDR3 nucleotides: TGTGCTAGTGGTACAGGGGGCGCTTACTATGGCTACACCTTC. Protein: CASGTGGAYYGYTF.

The chain joins TRBV25-1 to TRBJ2-3; the D is unclear. V lost 9 bases, J lost 4 bases, and 11 bases lay in between. Per the germline V gene, CDR1 is MGHDK and CDR2 is SYGVNS. This CDR3 has 12 residues. The CDR3 here is CASGFSADTQYF. The CDR3, as DNA: TGTGCCAGTGGATTTAGTGCAGATACGCAGTATTTT.

The chain uses TRBV19 and TRBJ1-3; D gene ambiguous. CDR3 length: 14 residues. Deletions cut 5 bases from V and 0 bases from J, with 8 bases between. Germline V gene sequence: CDR1 LNHDA, CDR2 SQIVND (reference sequence). The CDR3 DNA sequence: TGTGCCAGTAGTGCTTTGGGCTCTGGAAACACCATATATTTT. It codes for CASSALGSGNTIYF.

This chain uses TRBV4-3 with TRBJ2-7; D perhaps matches TRBD2 (5 bases). Germline V gives CDR1 LGHNA, CDR2 YSLEER. The CDR3 covers 14 residues. V was cut by 1 base and J by 5 bases, with 12 bases left in between. The DNA for the CDR3 is TGCGCCAGCAGCCAAGTTTCCGGGATAGACGAGCAGTACTTC. Residues: CASSQVSGIDEQYF.

V is TRBV5-8 and J is TRBJ1-6; D gene uncertain. The V end lost 4 bases, the J end lost 9 bases, and 14 bases lay between the germline ends. The CDR3 is 14 amino acids. CDR1 is SGHTS and CDR2 is YDEGEE in the germline V gene. The CDR3 sequence: CASSLEDSTSPLHF. CDR3 DNA sequence: TGTGCCAGCAGCCTAGAAGATTCCACTTCACCCCTCCACTTT.

The chain combines TRBV5-1 with TRBJ1-5; TRBD1 agrees at 8 bases. The CDR3 contains 17 residues. V lost 3 bases, J lost 5 bases, and 13 bases stayed unmatched. In germline, CDR1 is SGHRS, CDR2 YFSETQ. Here the CDR3 reads CASSSNRQGWPYQPQHF. CDR3 coding DNA: TGCGCCAGCAGCTCCAATAGACAGGGGTGGCCTTATCAGCCCCAGCATTTT. Drawing the rest from reference TRBV5-1 and TRBJ1-5, the complete variable domain is KAGVTQTPRYLIKTRGQQVTLSCSPISGHRSVSWYQQTPGQGLQFLFEYFSETQRNKGNFPGRFSGRQFSNSRSEMNVSTLELGDSALYLCASSSNRQGWPYQPQHFGDGTRLSIL.